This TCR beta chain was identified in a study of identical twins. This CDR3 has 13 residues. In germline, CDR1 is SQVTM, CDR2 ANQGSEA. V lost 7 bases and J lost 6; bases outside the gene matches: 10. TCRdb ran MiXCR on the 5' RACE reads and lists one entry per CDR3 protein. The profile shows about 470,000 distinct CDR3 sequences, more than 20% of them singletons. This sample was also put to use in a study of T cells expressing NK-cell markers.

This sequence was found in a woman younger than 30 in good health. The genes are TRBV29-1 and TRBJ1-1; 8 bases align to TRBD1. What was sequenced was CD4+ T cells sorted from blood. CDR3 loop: CSGNRGVGAEAFF. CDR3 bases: TGCAGCGGTAACAGGGGGGTAGGCGCTGAAGCTTTCTTT.